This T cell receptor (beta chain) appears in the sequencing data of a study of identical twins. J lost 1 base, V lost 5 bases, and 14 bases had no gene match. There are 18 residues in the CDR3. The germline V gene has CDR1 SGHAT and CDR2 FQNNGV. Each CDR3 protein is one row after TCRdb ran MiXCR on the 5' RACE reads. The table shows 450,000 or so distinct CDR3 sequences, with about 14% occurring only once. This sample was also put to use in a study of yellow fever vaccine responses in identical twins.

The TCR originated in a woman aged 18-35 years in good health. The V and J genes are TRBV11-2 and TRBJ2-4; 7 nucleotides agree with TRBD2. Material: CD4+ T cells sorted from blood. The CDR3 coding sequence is TGTGCCAGCAGCCAACTAACGGACCGACTAGCCGCCAAAAACATTCAGTACTTC. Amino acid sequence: CASSQLTDRLAAKNIQYF.